The rows below give T cell receptor beta chains drawn from one sample of a study of PD-L1 blockade in urothelial cancer. Clones were sequenced by immunoSEQ multiplex PCR, and TCRdb holds only the in-frame ones, with some missing. The sample consists of about 39,000 clones, approximately 89% of them appearing once. The sequencing here drew on PBMCs, taken around atezolizumab (anti-PD-L1) treatment. All receptors derive from a woman aged 55-75 years with urothelial cancer. Both conserved end residues are part of each CDR3. D genes are given only for firm matches. Clone size is shown for a subset of rows, as once, few, many or a class of expanded clone.

clone_size	j_call	v_call	d_call	cdr3_aa	cdr3_nt
NA	TRBJ2-7	TRBV6-5	TRBD1	CASSERQGNYEQYF	TGTGCCAGCAGTGAACGACAGGGGAACTACGAGCAGTACTTC
NA	TRBJ1-1	TRBV28	NA	CASRGGVNTEAFF	TGTGCCAGCAGGGGGGGGGTTAACACTGAAGCTTTCTTT
once	TRBJ2-1	TRBV19	TRBD2	CASTPSSGRPDNEQFF	TGTGCCAGTACTCCTTCTAGCGGGAGGCCAGACAATGAGCAGTTCTTC
NA	TRBJ2-3	TRBV4-2	TRBD2	CASRSKGLAGPDTQYF	TGTGCCAGCAGATCTAAAGGACTAGCGGGACCAGATACGCAGTATTTT
NA	TRBJ2-3	TRBV19	TRBD1	CASRADRLSTDTQYF	TGTGCCAGTAGGGCGGACAGGCTAAGCACAGATACGCAGTATTTT
NA	TRBJ1-2	TRBV19	NA	CASLRGTSYGYTF	TGTGCCAGCTTACGGGGGACCTCATATGGCTACACCTTC
NA	TRBJ1-2	TRBV6-1	TRBD1	CASRETGVVYGYTF	TGTGCCAGCAGAGAGACAGGGGTCGTCTATGGCTACACCTTC
NA	TRBJ1-1	TRBV14	NA	CASSQELGIGNTEAFF	TGTGCCAGCAGCCAAGAACTCGGGATTGGGAACACTGAAGCTTTCTTT
NA	TRBJ2-2	TRBV27	NA	CASSFRLANTGELFF	TGTGCCAGCAGTTTTCGACTAGCGAACACCGGGGAGCTGTTTTTT
NA	TRBJ2-5	TRBV7-9	TRBD1	CASSSTGTEETQYF	TGTGCCAGCAGCTCCACCGGGACAGAAGAGACCCAGTACTTC
NA	TRBJ1-5	TRBV6-1	NA	CASSPQRIGNQPQHF	TGTGCCAGCAGCCCCCAGCGGATCGGAAATCAGCCCCAGCATTTT
NA	TRBJ2-2	TRBV4-1	TRBD1	CASSQEDRVSGELFF	TGCGCCAGCAGCCAAGAGGACAGGGTTTCCGGGGAGCTGTTTTTT
NA	TRBJ2-6	TRBV12-5	TRBD1	CASGLVDRALLEGANVLTF	TGTGCTAGTGGACTCGTCGACAGGGCCCTATTGGAAGGGGCCAACGTCCTGACTTTC
NA	TRBJ1-2	TRBV2	TRBD1	CASTRGTREVGYTF	TGTGCCAGCACCAGGGGGACGCGCGAAGTAGGCTACACCTTC
NA	TRBJ1-2	TRBV7-2	NA	CASSPGGLQRGYGYTF	TGTGCCAGCAGCCCGGGGGGGCTCCAACGGGGCTATGGCTACACCTTC
NA	TRBJ1-5	TRBV5-8	NA	CASSSGDRLGYQPQHF	TGTGCCAGCAGCTCAGGTGACAGATTAGGGTATCAGCCCCAGCATTTT
NA	TRBJ2-7	TRBV6-1	TRBD2	CASSGLAYEQYF	TGTGCCAGCTCGGGACTAGCCTACGAGCAGTACTTC
NA	TRBJ2-7	TRBV6-5	NA	CASSYAGLRYEQYF	TGTGCCAGCAGTTACGCGGGACTCCGGTACGAGCAGTACTTC
NA	TRBJ2-5	TRBV4-1	NA	CASSQGMGEETQYF	TGCGCCAGCAGCCAAGGTATGGGAGAAGAGACCCAGTACTTC
NA	TRBJ2-4	TRBV4-1	NA	CASSQEKGISGPAKNIQYF	TGCGCCAGCAGCCAAGAAAAGGGCATTAGCGGTCCAGCCAAAAACATTCAGTACTTC
NA	TRBJ2-2	TRBV9	TRBD2	CASSRGLAANTGELFF	TGTGCCAGCAGCAGGGGACTAGCGGCGAACACCGGGGAGCTGTTTTTT
NA	TRBJ2-3	TRBV2	NA	CASSEPLVDTQYF	TGTGCCAGCAGTGAGCCCCTAGTTGATACGCAGTATTTT
NA	TRBJ2-7	TRBV7-6	NA	CASSAAGAYEQYF	TGTGCCAGCAGCGCCGCCGGGGCCTACGAGCAGTACTTC
NA	TRBJ1-5	TRBV28	TRBD1	CASSLRTGYQPQHF	TGTGCCAGCAGTTTAAGGACAGGCTATCAGCCCCAGCATTTT
NA	TRBJ2-1	TRBV4-3	NA	CASSQVPVKGTYNEQFF	TGCGCCAGCAGCCAAGTCCCGGTGAAGGGGACCTACAATGAGCAGTTCTTC
NA	TRBJ1-1	TRBV28	TRBD1	CAGARQGTNTEAFF	TGTGCCGGGGCCCGACAGGGAACGAACACTGAAGCTTTCTTT
once	TRBJ1-2	TRBV9	NA	CASTSGLNYGYTF	TGTGCCAGCACCTCGGGACTTAACTATGGCTACACCTTC
NA	TRBJ2-1	TRBV11-2	NA	CASSLTSQYNEQFF	TGTGCCAGCAGCTTAACTAGCCAATACAATGAGCAGTTCTTC
NA	TRBJ2-1	TRBV27	NA	CASSSSAEGANEQFF	TGTGCCAGCAGCTCGTCTGCGGAGGGGGCGAATGAGCAGTTCTTC
NA	TRBJ1-5	TRBV7-2	TRBD1	CASSRRDRGNQPQHF	TGTGCCAGCAGTCGCCGGGACAGGGGGAATCAGCCCCAGCATTTT
NA	TRBJ1-3	TRBV6-1	NA	CASSFGQPSGNTIYF	TGTGCCAGCAGTTTCGGACAGCCCTCTGGAAACACCATATATTTT
NA	TRBJ2-1	TRBV2	TRBD2	CASIRTSGSFGEQFF	TGTGCCAGCATTAGGACTAGCGGGAGTTTTGGTGAGCAGTTCTTC
NA	TRBJ1-4	TRBV19	TRBD1	CASSRPGTGTNEKLFF	TGTGCCAGTAGCCGTCCCGGGACAGGGACTAATGAAAAACTGTTTTTT
NA	TRBJ2-1	TRBV5-4	TRBD1	CASSLAGGRNNYNEQFF	TGTGCCAGCAGCTTGGCAGGGGGACGGAATAATTACAATGAGCAGTTCTTC
NA	TRBJ2-7	TRBV30	NA	CAWGYSPRDEQYF	TGTGCCTGGGGATATAGCCCCCGGGACGAGCAGTACTTC
NA	TRBJ2-1	TRBV7-6	TRBD1	CASSAPPGTGPNTEQFF	TGTGCCAGCAGCGCCCCACCCGGGACAGGCCCGAACACTGAGCAGTTCTTC
NA	TRBJ2-6	TRBV19	TRBD1	CASSIRGQGGSGANVLTF	TGTGCCAGTAGTATCAGGGGACAGGGAGGGTCTGGGGCCAACGTCCTGACTTTC
NA	TRBJ1-5	TRBV30	NA	CAWRYPGQPQHF	TGTGCCTGGAGATATCCAGGTCAGCCCCAGCATTTT
few	TRBJ2-3	TRBV6-1	NA	CASGSLADSTDTQYF	TGTGCCAGCGGATCCCTGGCGGATAGCACAGATACGCAGTATTTT
few	TRBJ2-4	TRBV11-2	NA	CASSSRLAKNIQYF	TGTGCCAGCAGCAGCCGGTTAGCCAAAAACATTCAGTACTTC
once	TRBJ1-1	TRBV28	NA	CASRPNYGENRNTEAFF	TGTGCCAGCAGACCCAACTACGGTGAAAATAGGAACACTGAAGCTTTCTTT
NA	TRBJ1-2	TRBV23-1	NA	CAKYPGQNNYGYTF	TGCGCCAAGTATCCGGGACAAAACAACTATGGCTACACCTTC
NA	TRBJ2-2	TRBV9	NA	CASSVGAGINTGELFF	TGTGCCAGCAGCGTAGGCGCGGGAATTAACACCGGGGAGCTGTTTTTT
NA	TRBJ2-1	TRBV4-3	TRBD2	CASRTGLASNEQFF	TGCGCCAGCCGAACGGGACTAGCTAGCAATGAGCAGTTCTTC
NA	TRBJ2-5	TRBV6-5	NA	CASSSGRQTQYF	TGTGCCAGCAGTTCAGGGAGGCAGACCCAGTACTTC
NA	TRBJ2-2	TRBV5-1	TRBD2	CASSLDLAGNTGELFF	TGCGCCAGCAGCTTGGACCTAGCGGGTAACACCGGGGAGCTGTTTTTT